This T cell receptor (beta chain) was recorded in a study of T cells in Graves' hyperthyroidism and ophthalmopathy. Across the study: The blood sample was taken at first diagnosis, before treatment began.

General study results and limits: It was a median around 6 months before onset that the model predicted ophthalmopathy. Clonotypes that were expanded in thyroid above 0.001 mostly appeared in blood too.

Amplified TCR beta CDR3 regions came from RNA transcripts. When the TCR CDR3 underwent first-round RT-PCR, the HTBI primer set was used. From the multiplex PCR reads, TCRdb called clonotypes with MiXCR, one entry per CDR3 protein. Of under 350,000 distinct CDR3 sequences listed, roughly 15% were seen once; the top ten hold 7.9%. Stability of Graves' hyperthyroidism was defined as absent ophthalmopathy progression within 18 months. This clonotype was recorded many times. Its cognate antigen is unknown. V gave up 8 bases and J gave up 5 bases; unmatched junction bases: 8. The CDR3 loop spans 15 amino acids. In germline, CDR1 is SNHLY, CDR2 FYNNEI.

The sequenced sample consisted of blood. V and J are TRBV2 and TRBJ2-3; 12 nucleotides line up with TRBD2. This sequence originates from a middle-aged woman with Graves' hyperthyroidism. CDR3 in DNA: TGTGCCAGCCGCCGGACTAGCGGGAACGGAGATACGCAGTATTTT. It encodes CASRRTSGNGDTQYF.